A single sample gave rise to the 2 T cell receptor beta chains below, sequenced in a study of T cells in tumors after PD-1 blockade. TCRdb's table, derived via immunoSEQ multiplex PCR, lists solely in-frame clones and lacks some. The repertoire holds tens of thousands of clones, with roughly three quarters as singletons. Sequencing used PBMCs, obtained before anti-PD-1 treatment. The receptors stem from a human donor with basal cell carcinoma.

The chain joins TRBV7-2 to TRBJ1-1; D not certain. CDR3 length: 15 amino acids. The V end lost 2 bases, the J end lost 1 base, and 11 bases lay between the germline ends. Germline values: CDR1 SGHTA, CDR2 FQGNSA. CDR3 protein: CASSLLGSRNTEAFF. The CDR3 nucleotides read TGTGCCAGCAGCTTATTAGGGTCCCGGAACACTGAAGCTTTCTTT.

This clone has just one count. This sequence joins TRBV5-1 and TRBJ2-2, with D possibly being TRBD1 or TRBD2 (6 bases each). V was pared by 0 bases and J by 6 bases, with 12 bases between. Per the germline V gene, CDR1 is SGHRS and CDR2 is YFSETQ. CDR3 length: 15 residues. Written as DNA, the CDR3 is TGCGCCAGCAGCTTGGCGGGGGCCCGAGCCGGGGAGCTGTTTTTT. Translating gives CASSLAGARAGELFF.